This record looks at one TCR beta chain sequence and its context. These data come from a study of T cell changes during pregnancy in multiple sclerosis. Using immunoSEQ multiplex PCR, the repertoire was profiled, and TCRdb retains in-frame clones only, with some absent. The data show approximately 100,000 clones, less than 95% seen once. V shed 1 base, J shed 5 bases, and the junction held 5 bases outside the gene matches. Germline V gives CDR1 SGHTA, CDR2 FQGNSA. This CDR3 region has 15 residues. This chain links TRBV7-2 with TRBJ2-3, with 8 positions matching TRBD2. This specimen was peripheral blood, taken after pregnancy. The source is a female donor with multiple sclerosis, enrolled in a pregnancy study. In nucleotides, the CDR3 is TGTGCCAGCAGCTTAGATCTTGCGGGAGGAGATACGCAGTATTTT. Translating it yields CASSLDLAGGDTQYF.